The T cell receptor (beta chain) described here comes from a study of shared clonotypes between healthy human individuals. Whole-study context: The donor pool was made up of two women and three men aged 18 to 49.

Trimming removed 4 bases from V and 8 bases from J, with 16 bases in between. Germline lookup yields CDR1 SGHRS and CDR2 YFSETQ. This CDR3 spans 14 amino acids. Within Nashville, Tennessee resided all donors, each a Caucasian adult. CD45RA+ naive and CD45RA-negative memory subsets were separated from CD4+ cells. Here immunoSEQ multiplex PCR was the method, and the copy in TCRdb shows in-frame clones only, minus some. The data hold over a million clones, with about 84% observed a single time. The receptor was derived from a man younger than 35 in good health. Some clones in this sample may be carry-over from other donors' samples. The sequenced material came from memory CD4+ T cells from PBMCs. This sample's subset: CD45RA-negative fraction. The genes are TRBV5-1 and TRBJ1-5; a weak D match, TRBD1 (6 bases). This CDR3 is CASSPSKGDEPQHF. The CDR3 DNA reads as TGCGCCAGCAGCCCATCTAAGGGGGATGAGCCCCAGCATTTT.